The present TCR beta chain was sequenced within a study of blood T cell repertoires in COVID-19. Background on the study: Researchers got acute and convalescent COVID-19 samples from the United States, Italy and Spain. Nucleic acid was either cDNA or gDNA, and it came from T cells, B-cell-depleted T cells, or PBMCs.

The junction had 10 bases not matched to a gene; V was cut back by 4 bases and J by 6 bases. The CDR3 is made up of 15 amino acids. The V gene's germline CDR1 is SGHKS and CDR2 YYEKEE (reference sequence). Authors' methods: By means of reference gene primer amplification, nucleated cell counts were estimated. Some clones are missing from TCRdb's copy, which holds only in-frame ones; the method was immunoSEQ multiplex PCR. V and J calls and clone size are copied from that table; D and trimming were computed from the DNA. The sample holds 200,000 or so clones, about 85% seen once. Sequenced material: peripheral blood. V gene TRBV5-5 combines with J gene TRBJ1-5; 7 nucleotides line up with TRBD1. The source is a man in his fifties or sixties who had recovered from COVID-19. CDR3 coding DNA: TGTGCCAGCAGCGCAGGTGGGACAGAGAGTCAGCCCCAGCATTTT. This codes for CASSAGGTESQPQHF.